These T cell receptor beta chains were read from a single sample in a study of blood T cell repertoires in COVID-19. Here immunoSEQ multiplex PCR was the method, and the copy in TCRdb shows in-frame clones only, minus some. The table has about 250,000 clones, about 84% seen once. Material: peripheral blood. These receptors were taken from a woman over 75 with COVID-19, enrolled during active disease. CDR3s include the opening cysteine and the closing phenylalanine or tryptophan. Each record gives: J gene, V gene, D gene, clone size, CDR3 DNA, CDR3 protein. The D gene is left open where the match is weak. The size entry is marked missing in some rows and otherwise reads once, few, many or a size class.

j_gene: TRBJ2-1
v_gene: TRBV6-6
d_gene: TRBD2
abundance: .
CDR3nt: TGTGCCAGCAGTTTCGCGGGGGGTGAGCAGTTCTTC
CDR3aa: CASSFAGGEQFF

j_gene: TRBJ2-4
v_gene: TRBV30
d_gene: .
abundance: .
CDR3nt: TGTGCCTGGAGTGAGGGGTTCTGGGACATTCAGTACTTC
CDR3aa: CAWSEGFWDIQYF

j_gene: TRBJ1-1
v_gene: TRBV19
d_gene: .
abundance: .
CDR3nt: TGTGCCAGTAGCTATATTGCTGAAGCTTTCTTT
CDR3aa: CASSYIAEAFF

j_gene: TRBJ1-5
v_gene: TRBV4-2
d_gene: TRBD1
abundance: .
CDR3nt: TGTGCCAGCAGCCAGAAGGACAGGGACAACAATCAGCCCCAGCATTTT
CDR3aa: CASSQKDRDNNQPQHF

j_gene: TRBJ1-5
v_gene: TRBV19
d_gene: TRBD1
abundance: once
CDR3nt: TGTGCCAGTAGTTTAACAGGGGGCCGCAATCAGCCCCAGCATTTT
CDR3aa: CASSLTGGRNQPQHF

j_gene: TRBJ1-5
v_gene: TRBV5-4
d_gene: .
abundance: .
CDR3nt: TGTGCCAGCAGCCCCGGGAGCAATCAGCCCCAGCATTTT
CDR3aa: CASSPGSNQPQHF

j_gene: TRBJ2-7
v_gene: TRBV30
d_gene: TRBD2
abundance: .
CDR3nt: TGTGCCTGGAGCCCCTCGGGGGGCGAGCAGTACTTC
CDR3aa: CAWSPSGGEQYF

j_gene: TRBJ2-5
v_gene: TRBV30
d_gene: TRBD2
abundance: .
CDR3nt: TGTGCCTGGAAGGGGGCGGGGGGGCTAGAGACCCAGTACTTC
CDR3aa: CAWKGAGGLETQYF

j_gene: TRBJ1-5
v_gene: TRBV19
d_gene: .
abundance: .
CDR3nt: TGTGCCAGCGCTACAGGGAGAGACAATCAGCCCCAGCATTTT
CDR3aa: CASATGRDNQPQHF

j_gene: TRBJ2-2
v_gene: TRBV7-2
d_gene: TRBD1
abundance: .
CDR3nt: TGTGCCAGCAGTCAACAGGGGGGCCACACCGGGGAGCTGTTTTTT
CDR3aa: CASSQQGGHTGELFF

j_gene: TRBJ2-3
v_gene: TRBV19
d_gene: TRBD1
abundance: .
CDR3nt: TGTGCCAGTACAACCGGGACAGCGTCAGATACGCAGTATTTT
CDR3aa: CASTTGTASDTQYF

j_gene: TRBJ2-1
v_gene: TRBV6-5
d_gene: TRBD1
abundance: .
CDR3nt: TGTGCCAGCACCCGACAGGGTTTTGGGCAGTTCTTC
CDR3aa: CASTRQGFGQFF

j_gene: TRBJ2-1
v_gene: TRBV6-4
d_gene: TRBD1
abundance: .
CDR3nt: TGTGCCAGCAGCGATTCAGGGGGTGCGGTCAATGAGCAGTTCTTC
CDR3aa: CASSDSGGAVNEQFF

j_gene: TRBJ1-5
v_gene: TRBV5-8
d_gene: .
abundance: .
CDR3nt: TGTGCCAGCAGCTTAAGGCGACAGGCAGCTAGCAATCAGCCCCAGCATTTT
CDR3aa: CASSLRRQAASNQPQHF

j_gene: TRBJ1-5
v_gene: TRBV6-6
d_gene: TRBD1
abundance: .
CDR3nt: TGTGCCAGCAGTTCGGGACAGGGCAATCAGCCCCAGCATTTT
CDR3aa: CASSSGQGNQPQHF

j_gene: TRBJ2-3
v_gene: TRBV4-1
d_gene: .
abundance: once
CDR3nt: TGCGCCAGCAGCCGGGGGGGCCAGGGAGATACGCAGTATTTT
CDR3aa: CASSRGGQGDTQYF

j_gene: TRBJ2-2
v_gene: TRBV3-1/TRBV3-2
d_gene: TRBD2
abundance: .
CDR3nt: TGTGCCAGCAGCCCGCGACTAGCGGTCTCGGGGGAGCTGTTTTTT
CDR3aa: CASSPRLAVSGELFF

j_gene: TRBJ1-2
v_gene: TRBV21-1
d_gene: .
abundance: .
CDR3nt: TGTGCCAGCAGCACGGGACAGCCTAAAACCTTC
CDR3aa: CASSTGQPKTF

j_gene: TRBJ2-2
v_gene: TRBV7-2
d_gene: TRBD1
abundance: .
CDR3nt: TGTGCCAGCGGAGGACAGGGGGTTCCGTCCGGGGAGCTGTTTTTT
CDR3aa: CASGGQGVPSGELFF

j_gene: TRBJ2-5
v_gene: TRBV7-6
d_gene: TRBD1
abundance: .
CDR3nt: TGTGCCAGCAGCCCTCGGACAGGGAGGAACCTAGAGACCCAGTACTTC
CDR3aa: CASSPRTGRNLETQYF

j_gene: TRBJ1-6
v_gene: TRBV29-1
d_gene: .
abundance: few
CDR3nt: TGCAGCGTACAGGAAGGGGATTCACCCCTCCACTTT
CDR3aa: CSVQEGDSPLHF

j_gene: TRBJ1-1
v_gene: TRBV7-3
d_gene: .
abundance: .
CDR3nt: TGTGCCAGCAGAAAGCAGGAGAACACTGAAGCTTTCTTT
CDR3aa: CASRKQENTEAFF

j_gene: TRBJ2-1
v_gene: TRBV7-9
d_gene: TRBD2
abundance: .
CDR3nt: TGTGCCAGCAGCTTAGGGCGACTAGCGGGGGCCCTCAGGGAGGATGAGCAGTTCTTC
CDR3aa: CASSLGRLAGALREDEQFF

j_gene: TRBJ1-1
v_gene: TRBV21-1
d_gene: .
abundance: .
CDR3nt: TGTGCCAGCCTCAATTCGGGGGAGAACGGAGGGTTAGGAAGGACTGAAGCTTTCTTT
CDR3aa: CASLNSGENGGLGRTEAFF

j_gene: TRBJ1-5
v_gene: TRBV4-1
d_gene: .
abundance: .
CDR3nt: TGCGCCAGCAGCCAATCACCTGGACAGAGTAGCAATCAGCCCCAGCATTTT
CDR3aa: CASSQSPGQSSNQPQHF

j_gene: TRBJ1-5
v_gene: TRBV6-1
d_gene: TRBD1
abundance: .
CDR3nt: TGTGCCAGCAGTGAGGGACAGAAACTTAGCAATCAGCCCCAGCATTTT
CDR3aa: CASSEGQKLSNQPQHF

j_gene: TRBJ1-2
v_gene: TRBV19
d_gene: TRBD1
abundance: .
CDR3nt: TGTGCCAGTAGTCTCCGGGACAGGGGGGATGGCTACACCTTC
CDR3aa: CASSLRDRGDGYTF

j_gene: TRBJ1-1
v_gene: TRBV6-5
d_gene: TRBD1
abundance: once
CDR3nt: TGTGCCAGTCATCAGGGACAGGGTTATGCTGAAGCTTTCTTT
CDR3aa: CASHQGQGYAEAFF

j_gene: TRBJ2-1
v_gene: TRBV4-2
d_gene: .
abundance: .
CDR3nt: TGTGCCAGCACTGAAGAGGATAGTCCCTACAATGAGCAGTTCTTC
CDR3aa: CASTEEDSPYNEQFF

j_gene: TRBJ1-2
v_gene: TRBV18
d_gene: TRBD1
abundance: .
CDR3nt: TGTGCCAGCTCGCCACAGGACAGGAGCCATGGCTACACCTTC
CDR3aa: CASSPQDRSHGYTF

j_gene: TRBJ2-1
v_gene: TRBV5-4
d_gene: .
abundance: .
CDR3nt: TGTGCCAGCACCACGAGCTGGAATGAGCAGTTCTTC
CDR3aa: CASTTSWNEQFF

j_gene: TRBJ2-2
v_gene: TRBV19
d_gene: TRBD2
abundance: .
CDR3nt: TGTGCCAGTAGTAATTGGGGCGGGGGGCGCACCGGGGAGCTGTTTTTT
CDR3aa: CASSNWGGGRTGELFF

j_gene: TRBJ1-3
v_gene: TRBV19
d_gene: .
abundance: few
CDR3nt: TGTGCCAGTAGTAGACAGAGAAGCTCTGGAAACACCATATATTTT
CDR3aa: CASSRQRSSGNTIYF

j_gene: TRBJ2-2
v_gene: TRBV7-9
d_gene: TRBD1
abundance: .
CDR3nt: TGTGCCAGCAGCCGCTCGACAGGGTCGAACACCGGGGAGCTGTTTTTT
CDR3aa: CASSRSTGSNTGELFF

j_gene: TRBJ1-2
v_gene: TRBV6-2/TRBV6-3
d_gene: TRBD1
abundance: few
CDR3nt: TGTGCCAGCAGTGCCGGGACAGCCTCTTTACTAAACTATGGCTACACCTTC
CDR3aa: CASSAGTASLLNYGYTF

j_gene: TRBJ2-3
v_gene: TRBV7-2
d_gene: .
abundance: .
CDR3nt: TGTGCCAGCAGCCCCAGGGCCGTGTATCATACGCAGTATTTT
CDR3aa: CASSPRAVYHTQYF

j_gene: TRBJ1-5
v_gene: TRBV2
d_gene: TRBD1
abundance: .
CDR3nt: TGTGCCAGCAGGGGACAGGCGACCAACAATCAGCCCCAGCATTTT
CDR3aa: CASRGQATNNQPQHF

j_gene: TRBJ2-7
v_gene: TRBV7-9
d_gene: .
abundance: .
CDR3nt: TGTGCCAGCAGCCCCCGGGACACTGACTACGAGCAGTACTTC
CDR3aa: CASSPRDTDYEQYF

j_gene: TRBJ1-4
v_gene: TRBV2
d_gene: TRBD1
abundance: .
CDR3nt: TGTGCCAGCAGCCCAGGGGGACGGCTGAATGAAAAACTGTTTTTT
CDR3aa: CASSPGGRLNEKLFF

j_gene: TRBJ1-1
v_gene: TRBV28
d_gene: .
abundance: .
CDR3nt: TGTGCCAGCAGTTTATATGTCAGGGTTGAAGCTTTCTTT
CDR3aa: CASSLYVRVEAFF

j_gene: TRBJ2-5
v_gene: TRBV19
d_gene: .
abundance: .
CDR3nt: TGTGCCAGTAGTATAGCCGGGGGGCTAGAGACCCAGTACTTC
CDR3aa: CASSIAGGLETQYF

j_gene: TRBJ2-5
v_gene: TRBV11-2
d_gene: .
abundance: .
CDR3nt: TGTGCCAGCAGCCTGAGGCCGGTGCCTTTGGAAAAGACCCAGTACTTC
CDR3aa: CASSLRPVPLEKTQYF

j_gene: TRBJ1-3
v_gene: TRBV4-3
d_gene: TRBD1
abundance: .
CDR3nt: TGCGCCAGCAGCCAAAGCCCGACAGGGACTGGAAACACCATATATTTT
CDR3aa: CASSQSPTGTGNTIYF

j_gene: TRBJ2-6
v_gene: TRBV7-3
d_gene: .
abundance: .
CDR3nt: TGTGCCAGCAGCCACAGGGGGGGACAGGTGCCCTCTGGGGCCAACGTCCTGACTTTC
CDR3aa: CASSHRGGQVPSGANVLTF

j_gene: TRBJ2-7
v_gene: TRBV7-9
d_gene: .
abundance: .
CDR3nt: TGTGCCAGCAGCTCGGACACCTCCTACGAGCAGTACTTC
CDR3aa: CASSSDTSYEQYF

j_gene: TRBJ2-3
v_gene: TRBV5-4
d_gene: .
abundance: .
CDR3nt: TGTGCCAGCAGCCAGGGCGCCTCGAACACAGATACGCAGTATTTT
CDR3aa: CASSQGASNTDTQYF

j_gene: TRBJ1-5
v_gene: TRBV2
d_gene: TRBD1
abundance: few
CDR3nt: TGTGCCAGCAGTGCCGCTGGAGGGGGCCATCAGCCCCAGCATTTT
CDR3aa: CASSAAGGGHQPQHF

j_gene: TRBJ2-1
v_gene: TRBV18
d_gene: .
abundance: .
CDR3nt: TGTGCCAGCTCACCACAGGGCACGGGGTACAATGAGCAGTTCTTC
CDR3aa: CASSPQGTGYNEQFF

j_gene: TRBJ2-7
v_gene: TRBV5-1
d_gene: .
abundance: .
CDR3nt: TGCGCCAGCAGCGGCAATCACAGGGTACCCTACGAGCAGTACTTC
CDR3aa: CASSGNHRVPYEQYF

j_gene: TRBJ2-5
v_gene: TRBV19
d_gene: .
abundance: few
CDR3nt: TGTGCCAGTAGTATCACGAACCGGGAGACCCAGTACTTC
CDR3aa: CASSITNRETQYF

j_gene: TRBJ2-2
v_gene: TRBV24-1
d_gene: .
abundance: once
CDR3nt: TGTGCCACCAGTGACAACAGGGCGGTCACCGGGGAGCTGTTTTTT
CDR3aa: CATSDNRAVTGELFF

j_gene: TRBJ2-1
v_gene: TRBV9
d_gene: TRBD2
abundance: .
CDR3nt: TGTGCCAGCAGCGGCATAGCGGGGGGTAATGAGCAGTTCTTC
CDR3aa: CASSGIAGGNEQFF

j_gene: TRBJ2-2
v_gene: TRBV4-1
d_gene: .
abundance: once
CDR3nt: TGCGCCAGCAGCCAGGATCAACGGGGCACCGGGGAGCTGTTTTTT
CDR3aa: CASSQDQRGTGELFF

j_gene: TRBJ2-2
v_gene: TRBV18
d_gene: TRBD1
abundance: .
CDR3nt: TGTGCCAGCTCACCAGGACAGGAAAACACCGGGGAGCTGTTTTTT
CDR3aa: CASSPGQENTGELFF

j_gene: TRBJ2-3
v_gene: TRBV29-1
d_gene: .
abundance: .
CDR3nt: TGCAGCGTTGATCAGTTGGATACGCAGTATTTT
CDR3aa: CSVDQLDTQYF